The rows below give T cell receptor beta chains drawn from one sample of a study of CD4 T cells in relation to SARS-CoV-2 and coronaviruses. These receptors' targets are unknown. TCRdb's copy holds only in-frame clones and misses some; the assay was immunoSEQ multiplex PCR. Altogether some 20,000 clones are present, approximately 78% being singletons, with the ten largest covering 19%. Sequencing was carried out using CD4+ T cells from PBMCs, cultured in vitro. These TCRs come from a human donor in good health. CDR3s include the opening cysteine and the closing phenylalanine or tryptophan. The D gene is left open where the match is weak.

>TRBV6-5|TRBJ1-6|TRBD1
CASRETRDSNSPLHF
>TRBV4-1|TRBJ2-1|NA
CASSNSVTDYNEQFF
>TRBV12-3/TRBV12-4|TRBJ1-5|NA
CASSRDIHQPQHF
>TRBV7-2|TRBJ1-3|NA
CASSFAGTGSGNTIYF
>TRBV9|TRBJ1-2|NA
CASSVSRDGYGYTF
>TRBV7-8|TRBJ2-7|NA
CASSVEVERISTYEQYF
>TRBV28|TRBJ2-5|TRBD2
CASRAYWEGETQYF
>TRBV19|TRBJ1-5|NA
CASSIIGGPTHQPQHF
>TRBV2|TRBJ1-1|TRBD1
CAREYDRGINTEAFF
>TRBV4-2|TRBJ2-7|TRBD2
CASSQVRASGTYEQYF
>TRBV25-1|TRBJ2-3|TRBD2
CASSELGTSGVTDTQYF
>TRBV18|TRBJ2-7|NA
CASSPSGDEQYF
>TRBV7-3|TRBJ2-7|NA
CASSKQPGPYEQYF
>TRBV14|TRBJ1-2|NA
CASSQDSNTVRNTF
>TRBV6-5|TRBJ2-7|NA
CASSRGRRYEQYF
>TRBV5-1|TRBJ2-7|TRBD1
CASSEGQGEREQYF
>TRBV14|TRBJ1-4|NA
CASSQGLPEKLFF
>TRBV19|TRBJ1-4|TRBD1
CASETGATNEKLFF
>TRBV2|TRBJ1-6|NA
CAGRSSGSSLHF
>TRBV5-8|TRBJ1-5|NA
CASSLDGQPQHF
>TRBV5-4|TRBJ2-2|NA
CASSLVESTGELFF
>TRBV2|TRBJ1-3|NA
CASSLQGTGNTIYF
>TRBV5-8|TRBJ1-2|TRBD1
CASSRDSVNYGYTF
>TRBV28|TRBJ1-1|NA
CASSLAGWVNENTEAFF
>TRBV30|TRBJ1-1|NA
CAWTLQGRRDTEAFF